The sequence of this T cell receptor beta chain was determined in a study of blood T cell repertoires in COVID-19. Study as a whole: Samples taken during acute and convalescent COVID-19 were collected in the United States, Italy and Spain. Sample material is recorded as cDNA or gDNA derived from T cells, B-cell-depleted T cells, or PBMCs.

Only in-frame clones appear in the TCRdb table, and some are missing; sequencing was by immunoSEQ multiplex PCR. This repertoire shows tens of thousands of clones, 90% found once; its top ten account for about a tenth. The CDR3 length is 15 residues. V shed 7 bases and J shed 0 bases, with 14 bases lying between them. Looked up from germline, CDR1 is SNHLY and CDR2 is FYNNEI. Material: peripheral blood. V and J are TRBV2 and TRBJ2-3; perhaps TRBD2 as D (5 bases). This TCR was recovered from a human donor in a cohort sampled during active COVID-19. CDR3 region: CASNVASRSTDTQYF. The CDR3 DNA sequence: TGTGCCAGCAATGTCGCTAGCCGGAGCACAGATACGCAGTATTTT.